In its sample, the clone carrying this T cell receptor beta chain was seen a few times. Its specificity is not known. As part of library construction, unique molecular identifiers were attached to individual cDNA molecules. MiXCR, run by TCRdb on the 5' RACE reads, gives a single entry per CDR3 protein. This sample has tens of thousands of distinct CDR3 sequences, with roughly 8.2% found just once. Germline values: CDR1 SEHNR, CDR2 FQNEAQ (reference sequence). With V trimmed by 5 bases and J by 5 bases, 15 bases remained unmatched. CDR3 length equals 19 residues. The data originate from a study of early T cells in non-severe SARS-CoV-2 infection. Study-wide background: Unsorted whole-blood RNA was sequenced in bulk, leaving chains unpaired. Whole-study findings and limits: The VDJdb matching leaned toward anti-spike CD8 responses and overlooked private and CD4 specificities.

Sequencing was performed on whole blood. This chain uses TRBV7-9 with TRBJ2-2, with 12 bases aligning to TRBD1. The sequence was collected from an adult who was a healthcare worker with PCR-confirmed SARS-CoV-2 infection or an uninfected control (not recorded which). The CDR3 coding sequence is TGTGCCAGCAGCCCGCCTCCGGGACAGGGGGCCTTCGGGACCGGGGAGCTGTTTTTT. This codes for CASSPPPGQGAFGTGELFF.